This TCR beta chain comes out of a study of blood T cell repertoires in COVID-19. Study as a whole: PBMCs, B-cell-depleted T cells, or T cells provided the cDNA or gDNA that made up the material.

Generated by immunoSEQ multiplex PCR, the TCRdb table keeps only in-frame clones and is missing some. The sample includes about 110,000 clones, 88% of them seen just once. This clone was observed a single time. The CDR3 sequence is 14 residues long. Trimming cost V 5 bases and J 6 bases; bases outside gene matches: 4. Germline V gene lookup returns CDR1 SGHRS and CDR2 YFSETQ. Sequencing input: peripheral blood. This TCR was recovered from a woman aged 45-65 years with acute or convalescent COVID-19. The rearrangement links TRBV5-1 to TRBJ2-1; 11 bases map to TRBD1. CDR3 sequence (DNA): TGCGCCAGCAGTAAGGGACAGGGGGTCAATGAGCAGTTCTTC. Its protein product is CASSKGQGVNEQFF.